These 3 T cell receptor beta chains share one sample of origin, sequenced in a study of blood T cell repertoires in COVID-19 (TCRdb year 2020). Libraries came from the immunoSEQ multiplex PCR assay. In its TCRdb copy, this immuneACCESS table keeps in-frame sequences only and misses some clones. Where compared with another copy, unresolved V genes explain less than half of these, and the others have no known cause. In this sample the table shows about 310,000 clones, around 90% of which occur a single time. Of the sample, 1% is held by the ten largest clones. Sequenced material: peripheral blood. These receptors all come from a man aged 50 to 60 with active or convalescent COVID-19.

The genes are TRBV5-1 and TRBJ2-3; D gene unclear. Trimming left V 4 bases short and J 2 bases short, with 5 bases between. Germline CDR1 is SGHRS and CDR2 is YFSETQ. This CDR3 is 12 amino acids long. The chain's CDR3 is CASSVNTDTQYF. The CDR3 bases are TGCGCCAGCAGCGTTAACACAGATACGCAGTATTTT.

Remarks on this clone: At one of its ends the junction is not consistent with the germline gene, which may arise from a read error. The same CDR3 arises from other DNA sequences in this sample as well. The V and J genes are TRBV29-1 and TRBJ2-5, with D possibly matching TRBD1 (8 bases). This CDR3 region has 14 residues. Germline V gene lookup returns CDR1 SQVTM and CDR2 ANQGSEA. The CDR3 reads CSVEDRGLRETQYF. The CDR3 region has the DNA TGCAGCGTAGAAGACAGGGGACTACGGGAGACCCAGTACTTC. Drawing the rest from reference TRBV29-1 and TRBJ2-5, the complete variable domain is SAVISQKPSRDICQRGTSLTIQCQVDSQVTMMFWYRQQPGQSLTLIATANQGSEATYESGFVIDKFPISRPNLTFSTLTVSNMSPEDSSIYLCSVEDRGLRETQYFGPGTRLLVL.

The CDR3 is CASSLTPDTEAFF. The CDR3 bases are TGTGCCAGCAGCTTAACCCCGGACACTGAAGCTTTCTTT. This chain joins TRBV11-3 and TRBJ1-1, with D uncertain. Trimming took off 2 bases at V and 3 bases at J, with 7 bases between the two ends. Germline V gives CDR1 SGHNT, CDR2 YENEEA. The CDR3 spans 13 residues.